The text below deals with one T cell receptor (beta chain). This entry belongs to a study of shared clonotypes between healthy human individuals. Study overall: Researchers drew samples from two women and three men aged 18 to 49.

Naivety among CD8 cells was defined by CD45RO negativity and positive CCR7 selection, thereby excluding terminally differentiated effector memory CD45RA+ cells. Clones were sequenced by immunoSEQ multiplex PCR, and TCRdb holds only the in-frame ones, with some missing. This table has 2 million or so clones, roughly 95% appearing once. The CDR3 loop spans 14 amino acids. V was trimmed by 5 bases and J by 1 base, leaving 11 bases between them. CDR1 and CDR2 (germline): MNHEY, SMNVEV (reference sequence). This TCR came from a young man in good health. What was sequenced was naive CD8+ T cells sorted from blood. The chain couples TRBV27 to TRBJ2-5; D may be TRBD1 (6 bases). DNA for the CDR3: TGTGCCAGCAGTGGAACAGGGATCCAAGAGACCCAGTACTTC. Residues: CASSGTGIQETQYF.